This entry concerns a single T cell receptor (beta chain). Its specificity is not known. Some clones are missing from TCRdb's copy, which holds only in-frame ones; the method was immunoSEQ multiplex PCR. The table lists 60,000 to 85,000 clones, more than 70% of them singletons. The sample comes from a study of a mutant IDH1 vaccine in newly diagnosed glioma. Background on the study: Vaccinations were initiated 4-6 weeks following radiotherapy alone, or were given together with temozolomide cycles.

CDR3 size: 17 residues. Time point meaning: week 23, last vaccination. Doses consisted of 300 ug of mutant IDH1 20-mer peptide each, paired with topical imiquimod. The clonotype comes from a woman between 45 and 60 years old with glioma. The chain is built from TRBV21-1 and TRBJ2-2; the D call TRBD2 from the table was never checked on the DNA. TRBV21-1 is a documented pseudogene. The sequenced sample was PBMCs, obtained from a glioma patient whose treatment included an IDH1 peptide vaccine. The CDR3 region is CASSNTFGGSNTGELFF. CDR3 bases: TGTGCCAGCAGCAACACCTTCGGCGGCTCGAACACCGGGGAGCTGTTTTTT.